The 11 T cell receptor beta chains listed next were all sequenced from one sample in a study of blood T cell repertoires in COVID-19. Profiled with immunoSEQ multiplex PCR; TCRdb holds only in-frame clones, not every one. The table lists approximately 350,000 clones, approximately 84% of them singletons, with 2.5% to 3.5% in the top ten. Material for sequencing was PBMCs or T cells enriched from blood (not recorded which). These receptors were collected from a woman aged 25 to 45 who had recovered from COVID-19.

The chain employs TRBV25-1 and TRBJ2-1; TRBD2 matches 16 bases. This CDR3 comprises 16 residues. V was clipped by 3 bases and J by 10 bases; unmatched bases: 6. From germline, CDR1 is MGHDK and CDR2 SYGVNS. The chain's CDR3 is CASSDRGTSGRGEQFF. CDR3 nucleotides: TGTGCCAGCAGTGATAGGGGGACTAGCGGGAGGGGCGAGCAGTTCTTC.

The V gene is TRBV18, the J gene TRBJ2-1; 7 positions agree with TRBD1. With 3 bases clipped from V and 9 bases from J, the junction kept 8 bases outside the gene matches. From germline, CDR1 is KGHSH and CDR2 LQKENI. The CDR3 spans 14 residues. The CDR3 nucleotides are TGTGCCAGCTCACCTGGACAGGCAGAGGGTGAGCAGTTCTTC. Its translation: CASSPGQAEGEQFF.

The chain carries TRBV5-4 and TRBJ1-3; D call uncertain. CDR1 is SGHNT and CDR2 is YYREEE in the germline V gene (reference sequence). The CDR3 consists of 13 residues. V lost 4 bases, J lost 0 bases, and 5 bases lay in between. The CDR3 loop reads CASSLSSGNTIYF. The CDR3 bases are TGTGCCAGCAGCCTTAGCTCTGGAAACACCATATATTTT.

This rearrangement joins TRBV19 to TRBJ1-5, with TRBD1 matching 11 bases. This CDR3 is 16 amino acids long. V was pared by 6 bases and J by 4 bases, with 8 bases of the junction left unmatched. Germline loops: CDR1 LNHDA, CDR2 SQIVND (reference sequence). CDR3 protein: CASRTLGTGGNQPQHF. CDR3 nucleotides: TGTGCCAGTAGGACCTTAGGGACAGGGGGGAATCAGCCCCAGCATTTT.

Here the CDR3 reads CASSVEGLSPLHF. Written as DNA, the CDR3 is TGTGCCAGCAGTGTAGAGGGCCTTTCACCCCTCCACTTT. The genes are TRBV2 and TRBJ1-6; D ambiguous. CDR1 and CDR2 from the germline V gene are SNHLY and FYNNEI. Deletions cut 4 bases from V and 9 bases from J, with 10 bases between. CDR3 size: 13 residues.

The chain uses TRBV6-5 and TRBJ2-1; D is unresolved. The CDR3 totals 15 residues. Between the trimmed V and J ends, which lost 6 bases and 5 bases, there was a span of 17 bases. Germline V lookup: CDR1 MNHEY, CDR2 SVGAGI. CDR3 bases: TGTGCCAGCAGCCCCCTAGACCTACTTAACAATGAGCAGTTCTTC. Its protein product is CASSPLDLLNNEQFF.

V and J are TRBV2 and TRBJ2-3, with D uncertain. Germline CDR1 reads SNHLY; CDR2 reads FYNNEI. With 4 bases removed from V and 0 bases from J, the gap between germline ends came to 2 bases. This CDR3 spans 12 amino acids. CDR3 in amino acids: CASSASTDTQYF. The DNA for the CDR3 is TGTGCCAGCAGTGCGAGCACAGATACGCAGTATTTT.

This rearrangement joins TRBV9 to TRBJ1-2, with D possibly matching TRBD1 (6 bases). The CDR3 loop spans 13 amino acids. Trimming left V 3 bases short and J 7 bases short, with 13 bases between. From germline, CDR1 is SGDLS and CDR2 YYNGEE. This CDR3 reads CASSARGSSGYTF. The CDR3, as DNA: TGTGCCAGCAGCGCCAGGGGTTCGAGTGGCTACACCTTC.

CDR3 sequence: CASSLATSGNQETQYF. The CDR3, as DNA: TGTGCCAGCAGTTTGGCGACTAGCGGGAACCAAGAGACCCAGTACTTC. V and J are TRBV27 and TRBJ2-5; 11 bases align to TRBD2. There are 16 residues in the CDR3. Germline assignment: CDR1 MNHEY and CDR2 SMNVEV (reference sequence). The J segment lost 0 bases and the V segment lost 3 bases, leaving 3 bases of the junction unmatched.

This rearrangement joins TRBV28 to TRBJ2-3; D ambiguous. Trimming left V 4 bases short and J 5 bases short, with 19 bases between. Germline V lookup: CDR1 MDHEN, CDR2 SYDVKM. CDR3 length: 16 amino acids. CDR3 bases: TGTGCCAGCAGTTCCCCGTCCAGGATTGGCAGAGATACGCAGTATTTT. This encodes CASSSPSRIGRDTQYF.

The chain has TRBV24-1 and TRBJ1-1, with a tentative D call TRBD1 (5 bases). The germline V and J ends were trimmed by 6 bases and 2 bases, with 9 bases remaining between them. The V gene's germline CDR1 is KGHDR and CDR2 SFDVKD. The CDR3 runs 13 residues. CDR3 region: CATSQGLNTEAFF. CDR3 nucleotides: TGTGCCACCAGTCAGGGTCTTAACACTGAAGCTTTCTTT.